This entry lists 20 T cell receptor beta chains sequenced from one sample in a study of T cells in women clearing cervical HPV infection. TCRdb's table, derived via immunoSEQ multiplex PCR, lists solely in-frame clones and lacks some. The repertoire table contains some 14,000 clones. The sequencing sample was made of blood buffy coat. The receptors shown here come from a woman between 18 and 75 years old with a cervical HPV16 infection that either progressed to CIN3+ or cleared (not recorded which).

CDR3 bases read: TGTGCCTGGAGTTTCACTAGCGGGGGGACCGAG. It is translated as CAWSFTSGGTE. The whole CDR3 region reads CAWSFTSGGTEQYF. The rearrangement joins TRBV30 to TRBJ2-7, with 12 nucleotides matching TRBD2. The read comes to an end 3 residues before the CDR3 does, leaving the germline J gene to fill in the end. Germline values: CDR1 GTSNPN, CDR2 SVGIG (reference sequence). J gave up 6 bases and V 2 bases, and 5 bases lay outside the gene matches. The CDR3 extends over 14 amino acids.

A note on this clone: The missing CDR3 end, 3 residues past where the read stops, is filled in from the germline J gene. The rearrangement joins TRBV5-1 to TRBJ2-2; 9 bases align to TRBD2. From germline, CDR1 is SGHRS and CDR2 YFSETQ. Unmatched junction bases numbered 0, after V lost 5 bases and J lost 1 base. The CDR3 length is 14 residues. The DNA read from the CDR3 is TGCGCCAGCAGAGCGGGGGGGAACACCGGGGAG. Translated, it gives CASRAGGNTGE. The whole CDR3 is CASRAGGNTGELFF.

Notes on this clone: The CDR3 end lies 3 residues beyond the end of the read and is filled in from the germline J gene. The rearrangement links TRBV2 to TRBJ1-1, with a weak D call TRBD1 (5 bases). CDR3 length: 12 amino acids. The germline V gene has CDR1 SNHLY and CDR2 FYNNEI. This chain's CDR3 is CASCQEDSLAFF. The CDR3 bases that were read are TGTGCCAGCTGTCAAGAAGACAGTTTG.

Of note for this clone: The sequence runs out 3 residues before the end of the CDR3; the remainder is reconstructed from the germline J gene. The chain joins TRBV7-6 to TRBJ2-2, with 7 bases lining up with TRBD1. CDR3 length equals 16 residues. The germline V gene encodes CDR1 SGHVS and CDR2 FNYEAQ. CDR3 DNA (partial): TGTGCCAGCAGCTCGACACAGGGGTATGGGGCCAACGTG. This codes for CASSSTQGYGANV. The full CDR3 sequence reads CASSSTQGYGANVLFF.

Its frequency marks this clone as medium-sized. The CDR3 end is not reached by the read, which stops 3 residues before it; the germline J gene fills it in. The rearrangement joins TRBV7-8 to TRBJ1-1; TRBD1 matches at 8 bases. This CDR3 spans 13 amino acids. V lost 3 bases to trimming and J lost 6 bases; unmatched junction nucleotides: 3. Germline CDR1 SGHVS, CDR2 FQNEAQ. CDR3 protein: CASSLDRASEAFF. The sequenced part of the CDR3 DNA is TGTGCCAGCAGCTTGGACAGGGCCTCTGAA.

The CDR3 reads CASSGRQGPTEAFF. CDR3 bases read: TGTGCCAGCTCAGGCAGACAGGGCCCCACTGAA. The rearrangement joins TRBV18 to TRBJ1-1; 7 positions match TRBD1. The sequenced fragment ends 3 residues before the CDR3 boundary, so the rest is inferred from the germline J gene. Germline values: CDR1 KGHSH, CDR2 LQKENI. The CDR3 length is 14 residues. V shed 5 bases and J 4 bases; nucleotides not matched to a gene: 7.

As for this clone: The CDR3 is cut off 3 residues early in the read; its end comes from the germline J gene. V usage is TRBV16 and J usage is TRBJ1-5; 9 bases agree with TRBD1. Losses at the gene ends were 2 bases for V and 7 bases for J; bases not matched to a gene: 0. The CDR3 is 13 residues long. Germline assignment: CDR1 KGHSY and CDR2 FQNENV. The CDR3 DNA, read in part, is TGTGCCAGCAGCCAAGACAGGGGGCAGCCC. This codes for CASSQDRGQP. The complete CDR3 reads CASSQDRGQPQHF.

Turning to this clone: A read error may produce the germline difference seen at one junction end. The read ends 3 residues before the CDR3 terminus; that terminus is restored from the germline J gene. The V call is TRBV2, the J call TRBJ2-3, with 9 bases aligning to TRBD2. This CDR3 contains 15 residues. Germline V lookup: CDR1 SNHLY, CDR2 FYNNEI. CDR3 DNA (partial): TGTGCCAGCAGAATGATCAGCGGGGGGTCAGAGACG. This sequence encodes CASRMISGGSET. The entire CDR3 protein is CASRMISGGSETQYF.

Points on this clone: Read sequence stops 3 residues before the CDR3 end, and the germline J gene provides the missing end. V gene TRBV7-6 combines with J gene TRBJ1-2; possibly TRBD1 for D (6 bases). Germline assignment: CDR1 SGHVS and CDR2 FNYEAQ. The CDR3 extends over 13 amino acids. The sequenced CDR3 bases are TGTGCCAGCAGCCCAACGAGGGGGGGGCAC. It is translated as CASSPTRGGH. From start to end, the CDR3 is CASSPTRGGHYTF.

Concerning this clone itself: Read sequence stops 3 residues before the CDR3 end, and the germline J gene provides the missing end. This chain joins TRBV7-6 and TRBJ1-1; perhaps TRBD1 as D (5 bases). Trimming took 1 base from V and 6 from J, leaving 6 bases between them. Germline V lookup: CDR1 SGHVS, CDR2 FNYEAQ. The CDR3 runs to 12 residues. This chain's CDR3 is CASSLGGAEAFF. The sequenced CDR3 bases are TGTGCCAGCAGCTTAGGGGGGGCTGAA. Combining the CDR3 with reference TRBV7-6 and TRBJ1-1 gives the whole variable domain GAGVSQSPRYKVTKRGQDVALRCDPISGHVSLYWYRQALGQGPEFLTYFNYEAQQDKSGLPNDRFSAERPEGSISTLTIQRTEQRDSAMYRCASSLGGAEAFFGQGTRLTVV.

As regards this clone: The CDR3 is cut off 3 residues early in the read; its end comes from the germline J gene. The chain joins TRBV28 to TRBJ2-7; D possibly corresponds to TRBD1 (7 bases). The CDR3 totals 16 residues. From germline, CDR1 is MDHEN and CDR2 SYDVKM. The germline V and J ends were trimmed by 9 bases and 5 bases, with 26 bases remaining between them. The covered CDR3 bases are TGTGCCAGTTACCCACCATTACGCGGGACAGTTGACGAG. This translates into CASYPPLRGTVDE. The full CDR3 is CASYPPLRGTVDEQYF.

In terms of frequency, this clone is medium-sized. The read falls 3 residues short of the CDR3 end, and the missing part is taken from the germline J gene. The chain couples TRBV14 to TRBJ1-2; no definite D call. V was cut by 1 base and J by 3 bases, with 12 bases left in between. The germline CDR1 and CDR2 sequences are SGHDN and FVKESK. This CDR3 spans 15 amino acids. The covered CDR3 bases are TGTGCCAGCAGCCAAGCTGATGGGCGGGACTATGGC. Encoded protein: CASSQADGRDYG. The complete CDR3 reads CASSQADGRDYGYTF.

As to this clone: The DNA ends 3 residues before the CDR3 does, and the rest of the CDR3 is filled in from the germline J gene. The rearrangement uses TRBV19 and TRBJ2-3; 10 bases align to TRBD1. The CDR3 sequence is 14 residues long. Germline V lookup: CDR1 LNHDA, CDR2 SQIVND (reference sequence). CDR3 bases read: TGTGCCAGTAGCCGACAGGGGGCCCAAGAGACG. Residues: CASSRQGAQET. The whole CDR3 region reads CASSRQGAQETQYF.

A remark on this clone: At one end the junction does not follow the germline gene, possibly because of a read error. The CDR3 end lies 3 residues beyond the end of the read and is filled in from the germline J gene. The V call is TRBV7-7, the J call TRBJ2-3, with 15 bases identical to TRBD2. CDR3 length: 18 amino acids. Germline V gene sequence: CDR1 SSHAT, CDR2 FNYEAQ (reference sequence). The CDR3 sequence is CASKPAGGLAGGQETQYF. Incomplete CDR3 DNA: TGTGCTAGCAAACCAGCCGGGGGACTAGCGGGGGGCCAAGAGACG.

On this clone itself: The read falls 3 residues short of the CDR3 end, and the missing part is taken from the germline J gene. The chain employs TRBV19 and TRBJ1-6, with no clear D. CDR1 is LNHDA and CDR2 is SQIVND in the germline V gene (reference sequence). The CDR3 runs 17 residues. V dropped 0 bases and J dropped 10 bases, with 19 bases sitting between them. The sequenced part of the CDR3 DNA is TGTGCCAGTAGTATAGAAGGGATTGCGGGCAGGAGCTCACCC. It codes for CASSIEGIAGRSSP. The whole CDR3 is CASSIEGIAGRSSPLHF.

Regarding this clone: The read comes to an end 3 residues before the CDR3 does, leaving the germline J gene to fill in the end. The chain uses TRBV10-3 and TRBJ1-2, with D possibly matching TRBD1 (5 bases). The CDR3 is made up of 12 amino acids. In germline, CDR1 is ENHRY, CDR2 SYGVKD. Trimming shortened V by 8 bases and J by 6 bases, and 13 bases separated the two germline ends. The CDR3 is CAIPTGVDGYTF. The CDR3 DNA, read in part, is TGTGCCATCCCCACGGGGGTCGATGGC.

Worth noting for this clone: The read ends 3 residues early relative to the CDR3; the germline J gene fills the gap. The rearrangement links TRBV4-1 to TRBJ2-5; no reliable D call. CDR1 is MGHRA and CDR2 is YSYEKL in the germline V gene. CDR3 length: 12 residues. Trimming removed 3 bases from V and 1 base from J, with 3 bases in between. The CDR3 region is CASSQAQETQYF. The DNA read from the CDR3 is TGCGCCAGCAGCCAGGCCCAAGAGACC.

As regards this clone: The read gets to within 3 residues of the CDR3 end, and the germline J gene fills in the rest. The J gene is TRBJ2-5, the V gene TRBV20-1; D is unclear. CDR1 DFQATT and CDR2 SNEGSKA come from the germline V gene (reference sequence). The CDR3 is made up of 15 amino acids. V was pared by 0 bases and J by 1 base, with 12 bases between. Partial CDR3 DNA: TGCAGTGCTAGAGAAATAAAGGGTCCCCAAGAGACC. Residues: CSAREIKGPQET. In full, the CDR3 reads CSAREIKGPQETQYF.

Comment on this clone: The CDR3 end is not reached by the read, which stops 3 residues before it; the germline J gene fills it in. The chain carries TRBV29-1 and TRBJ2-3, with 8 bases lining up with TRBD2. Germline CDR1 reads SQVTM; CDR2 reads ANQGSEA. CDR3 length: 13 residues. CDR3 bases read: TGCAGCCTAACCTTAACTAGCGGAGAGACG. Translated: CSLTLTSGET. The full-length CDR3 reads as CSLTLTSGETQYF.

As concerns this clone: The read is 3 residues too short to cover the CDR3 end, so that end is filled in from the germline J gene. The chain carries TRBV5-6 and TRBJ1-4; unclear D gene. V gave up 2 bases and J gave up 8 bases, with 10 bases separating them. This CDR3 spans 13 amino acids. Germline CDR1 reads SGHDT; CDR2 reads YYEEEE. The CDR3 sequence is CASSLMLGEKLFF. The sequenced CDR3 bases are TGTGCCAGCAGCTTAATGCTCGGGGAAAAA.